These T cell receptor beta chains were read from a single sample in a study of radiation and T cells in renal cell carcinoma. Libraries were prepared by immunoSEQ multiplex PCR; TCRdb keeps only in-frame clonotypes and omits some of them. The sample holds 24,000 or so clones; roughly 60% are singletons and the top ten take less than 25%. Here the sequenced sample was tumor tissue, taken from a patient whose treatment was nephrectomy without radiotherapy. The receptors were gathered from a man aged 40-49 years with renal cell carcinoma. Each CDR3 is given with its conserved first and last residue. A D gene is named only where the DNA matches it firmly. The size entry is marked missing in some rows and otherwise reads once, few, many or a size class.

J: TRBJ2-1; D: NA; V: TRBV6-1; size: NA; DNA: TGTGCCAGCAGTGAAGCAGGAGGAAACAATGAGCAGTTCTTC; CDR3: CASSEAGGNNEQFF
J: TRBJ2-2; D: NA; V: TRBV5-1; size: NA; DNA: TGCGCCAGCAGCCTAAGCCATAGCGGGGAGCTGTTTTTT; CDR3: CASSLSHSGELFF
J: TRBJ2-1; D: TRBD2; V: TRBV29-1; size: NA; DNA: TGCAGCGTTGAAGCGGGACTAGCGGGATCCTACAATGAGCAGTTCTTC; CDR3: CSVEAGLAGSYNEQFF
J: TRBJ1-2; D: NA; V: TRBV30; size: once; DNA: TGTGCCTGCGAGGGACCTTATGGCTACACCTTC; CDR3: CACEGPYGYTF
J: TRBJ1-2; D: NA; V: TRBV19; size: NA; DNA: TGTGCCACCACACCCAGGACGGGCGGCAACTATGGCTACACCTTC; CDR3: CATTPRTGGNYGYTF
J: TRBJ2-7; D: TRBD1; V: TRBV28; size: NA; DNA: TGTGCCAGCAGCTCAACAGGGGGCAGAAACTACGAGCAGTACTTC; CDR3: CASSSTGGRNYEQYF
J: TRBJ2-2; D: TRBD2; V: TRBV4-2; size: NA; DNA: TGTGCCAGCAGCCAAGACCCAGCGGGGGGGCACACCGGGGAGCTGTTTTTT; CDR3: CASSQDPAGGHTGELFF
J: TRBJ1-1; D: NA; V: TRBV19; size: few; DNA: TGTGCTTCGCGGCAGATGAACACTGAAGCTTTCTTT; CDR3: CASRQMNTEAFF
J: TRBJ2-1; D: TRBD2; V: TRBV7-8; size: many; DNA: TGTGCCAGCAGCTTAGCGGGAGGGCCTGATGAGCAGTTCTTC; CDR3: CASSLAGGPDEQFF
J: TRBJ1-6; D: NA; V: TRBV19; size: NA; DNA: TGTGCCAGTAGTATAGGGGGCGATTCACCCCTCCACTTT; CDR3: CASSIGGDSPLHF
J: TRBJ1-2; D: NA; V: TRBV9; size: NA; DNA: TGTGCCAGCAGCTCCAGGGGCTATGGCTACACCTTC; CDR3: CASSSRGYGYTF
J: TRBJ1-4; D: NA; V: TRBV4-3; size: NA; DNA: TGCGCCAGCAGCCAAGGGTCAGGCGAGGGCGAAAAACTGTTTTTT; CDR3: CASSQGSGEGEKLFF
J: TRBJ1-4; D: NA; V: TRBV6-1; size: once; DNA: TGTGCCAGCGCCGGGGGGACAACTAATGAAAAACTGTTTTTT; CDR3: CASAGGTTNEKLFF
J: TRBJ2-1; D: NA; V: TRBV5-1; size: NA; DNA: TGCGCCAGCAGCGGTATGCGTAGTGAGCAGTTCTTC; CDR3: CASSGMRSEQFF
J: TRBJ1-2; D: NA; V: TRBV2; size: NA; DNA: TGTGCCAGCAGCCTGGGGTCCTATGGCTACACCTTC; CDR3: CASSLGSYGYTF
J: TRBJ1-5; D: NA; V: TRBV13; size: NA; DNA: TGTGCCAGCAGCTTAGGATCAACGGGGGCCCAGCATTTT; CDR3: CASSLGSTGAQHF
J: TRBJ2-1; D: TRBD2; V: TRBV19; size: few; DNA: TGTGCCAGTAGTATTAGTCTAGCGGGATACTACAATGAGCAGTTCTTC; CDR3: CASSISLAGYYNEQFF
J: TRBJ1-1; D: NA; V: TRBV5-6; size: few; DNA: TGTGCCAGCAGCACCGGTTGGACACTGAACACTGAAGCTTTCTTT; CDR3: CASSTGWTLNTEAFF
J: TRBJ2-1; D: NA; V: TRBV10-1; size: few; DNA: TGCGCCAGCAGTGCTGCGGGATCCAACACGCAGTTCTTC; CDR3: CASSAAGSNTQFF
J: TRBJ1-1; D: TRBD1; V: TRBV6-1; size: NA; DNA: TGTGCCAGCAGTGCAGAATCGGTACAGGGGGCTCGCGCTTTCTTT; CDR3: CASSAESVQGARAFF
J: TRBJ1-5; D: NA; V: TRBV2; size: NA; DNA: TGTGCCAGCAGTGTGCAAAGAAGCAATCAGCCCCAGCATTTT; CDR3: CASSVQRSNQPQHF
J: TRBJ2-1; D: TRBD2; V: TRBV30; size: NA; DNA: TGTGCCTCCAACAAACTAGCGATTAGGAATGAGCAGTTCTTC; CDR3: CASNKLAIRNEQFF
J: TRBJ2-3; D: TRBD2; V: TRBV14; size: NA; DNA: TGTGCCAGCAGCCAAGATCACTCTAGCGGGGGCTCAGATACGCAGTATTTT; CDR3: CASSQDHSSGGSDTQYF
J: TRBJ1-6; D: NA; V: TRBV19; size: NA; DNA: TGTGCCAGTAGTACCCTCCAGGGCCAGGGATCACCCCTCCACTTT; CDR3: CASSTLQGQGSPLHF
J: TRBJ1-2; D: TRBD1; V: TRBV28; size: NA; DNA: TGTGCCAGCAGGGGACAGGGGCGAGGACCTCTGGGGATAGGCTACACCTTC; CDR3: CASRGQGRGPLGIGYTF
J: TRBJ1-1; D: TRBD1; V: TRBV6-1; size: NA; DNA: TGTGCCAGCAGTGCAGGGGGCGCGGTGAACACTGAAGCTTTCTTT; CDR3: CASSAGGAVNTEAFF
J: TRBJ2-1; D: TRBD2; V: TRBV27; size: NA; DNA: TGTGCCAGCAGTTTTGGTAGCGGGGGTTTCGATGAGCAGTTCTTC; CDR3: CASSFGSGGFDEQFF
J: TRBJ1-2; D: NA; V: TRBV21-1; size: NA; DNA: TGTGCCAGCAGCTCAATGGAGGACGGAAACTATGGCTACACCTTC; CDR3: CASSSMEDGNYGYTF
J: TRBJ1-1; D: NA; V: TRBV19; size: NA; DNA: TGTGCCAGTAGTATAGGAGGCGGGGGAACTGAAGCTTTCTTT; CDR3: CASSIGGGGTEAFF
J: TRBJ1-5; D: NA; V: TRBV4-1; size: once; DNA: TGCGCCAGCAGCCACGGTGGCCCCCAGCATTTT; CDR3: CASSHGGPQHF
J: TRBJ2-3; D: TRBD2; V: TRBV30; size: NA; DNA: TGTGCCTGGAGTGTACGGGAGGCCGATACGCAGTATTTT; CDR3: CAWSVREADTQYF
J: TRBJ2-7; D: TRBD1; V: TRBV11-3; size: NA; DNA: TGTGCCAGCAGCCGAGGACAGGGGAGCTCCTACGAGCAGTACTTC; CDR3: CASSRGQGSSYEQYF
J: TRBJ1-1; D: NA; V: TRBV7-2; size: once; DNA: TGTGCCAGCAGCCCTCAGAGGCACACTGAAGCTTTCTTT; CDR3: CASSPQRHTEAFF
J: TRBJ2-7; D: NA; V: TRBV7-8; size: medium-sized; DNA: TGTGCCAGCAGCGATAGGGTGGGGGGAGTGGTCCACGAGCAGTACTTC; CDR3: CASSDRVGGVVHEQYF
J: TRBJ2-1; D: NA; V: TRBV5-1; size: NA; DNA: TGCGCCAGCAGCTTGGCCAGTTACAATGAGCAGTTCTTC; CDR3: CASSLASYNEQFF
J: TRBJ2-4; D: NA; V: TRBV4-1; size: NA; DNA: TGCGCCAGCAGCCACAAGGAGGGACAGGCCAAAAACATTCAGTACTTC; CDR3: CASSHKEGQAKNIQYF
J: TRBJ1-1; D: NA; V: TRBV6-1; size: once; DNA: TGTGCCAGCAGTGAAGAGGGAGGGAGGACTGAAGCTTTCTTT; CDR3: CASSEEGGRTEAFF
J: TRBJ1-6; D: TRBD1; V: TRBV28; size: NA; DNA: TGTGCCAGCAGTGCTGGGACAGTTAATTCACCCCTCCACTTT; CDR3: CASSAGTVNSPLHF
J: TRBJ1-5; D: NA; V: TRBV4-3; size: NA; DNA: TGCGCCAGCAGCCAAGATTACCCGTACCAGCCCCAGCATTTT; CDR3: CASSQDYPYQPQHF
J: TRBJ1-1; D: NA; V: TRBV14; size: NA; DNA: TGTGCCAGCAGCCCCCGGTCGGGGTTCGGGAACACTGAAGCTTTCTTT; CDR3: CASSPRSGFGNTEAFF
J: TRBJ2-5; D: TRBD2; V: TRBV27; size: NA; DNA: TGTGCCAGCAGTTTGGCGGGACTAGCGGGAGGAGGTCGGCAAGAGACCCAGTACTTC; CDR3: CASSLAGLAGGGRQETQYF
J: TRBJ2-3; D: TRBD2; V: TRBV5-8; size: few; DNA: TGTGCCAGCAGCTCCTGGTCGACTAGCCGTGACACAGATACGCAGTATTTT; CDR3: CASSSWSTSRDTDTQYF
J: TRBJ1-1; D: NA; V: TRBV6-5; size: NA; DNA: TGTGCCAGCAGTTACGGGGGCGCGGGGACTGAAGCTTTCTTT; CDR3: CASSYGGAGTEAFF
J: TRBJ2-1; D: TRBD2; V: TRBV5-4; size: NA; DNA: TGTGCCAGCAGCGAAACTAGCGGGAGAACCAATGAGCAGTTCTTC; CDR3: CASSETSGRTNEQFF
J: TRBJ1-1; D: NA; V: TRBV6-5; size: NA; DNA: TGTGCCAGCAGTTGGGAGGGGTATGCGAACACTGAAGCTTTCTTT; CDR3: CASSWEGYANTEAFF
J: TRBJ2-7; D: NA; V: TRBV28; size: NA; DNA: TGTGCCAGCACCCAGGGCAGCTACGAGCAGTACTTC; CDR3: CASTQGSYEQYF
J: TRBJ2-1; D: TRBD1; V: TRBV7-3; size: NA; DNA: TGTGCCAGCAGCGACCGGGACAGGGGGCAGGATGAGCAGTTCTTC; CDR3: CASSDRDRGQDEQFF
J: TRBJ2-2; D: TRBD2; V: TRBV27; size: NA; DNA: TGTGCCAGCAGTATTATAGCGGGGCTAAACACCGGGGAGCTGTTTTTT; CDR3: CASSIIAGLNTGELFF
J: TRBJ2-2; D: TRBD2; V: TRBV4-3; size: NA; DNA: TGCGCCAGCAGCCCAGGCCCTTCAGCGGGGGCCACCGGGGAGCTGTTTTTT; CDR3: CASSPGPSAGATGELFF
J: TRBJ2-1; D: NA; V: TRBV5-5; size: NA; DNA: TGTGCCAGCAGCTTGACCGCTAAAGCTGAGCAGTTCTTC; CDR3: CASSLTAKAEQFF
J: TRBJ2-5; D: NA; V: TRBV18; size: NA; DNA: TGTGCCAGCTCACCAGAGTTTTGGGGGACCCAGTACTTC; CDR3: CASSPEFWGTQYF
J: TRBJ1-1; D: TRBD1; V: TRBV7-9; size: few; DNA: TGTGCCAGCAGCCCCCTGCGGGACAGGGAAAAAGCTTTCTTT; CDR3: CASSPLRDREKAFF
J: TRBJ2-7; D: TRBD2; V: TRBV27; size: medium-sized; DNA: TGTGCCAGCAGTTTTTCCGGACTAGCGGGAGGGCGGCAGTACTTC; CDR3: CASSFSGLAGGRQYF
J: TRBJ1-2; D: TRBD1; V: TRBV6-6; size: NA; DNA: TGTGCCAGCAGCGAACAGGGGTCTAACTATGGCTACACCTTC; CDR3: CASSEQGSNYGYTF
J: TRBJ2-1; D: TRBD2; V: TRBV5-4; size: NA; DNA: TGTGCCAGCAGCACCCTGAGCGGGAGCTCCTACAATGAGCAGTTCTTC; CDR3: CASSTLSGSSYNEQFF
J: TRBJ1-1; D: NA; V: TRBV5-1; size: NA; DNA: TGCGCCAGCAGCACCGGGACCCAGAACACTGAAGCTTTCTTT; CDR3: CASSTGTQNTEAFF
J: TRBJ2-2; D: TRBD2; V: TRBV4-3; size: NA; DNA: TGCGCCAGCAGCCAAGATAGTAGGCGGGGGGCCTCAACCGGGGAGCTGTTTTTT; CDR3: CASSQDSRRGASTGELFF
J: TRBJ2-1; D: NA; V: TRBV27; size: NA; DNA: TGTGCCAGCAGTTTACGAGGAACCCACCGCAGCTCCTACAATGAGCAGTTCTTC; CDR3: CASSLRGTHRSSYNEQFF
J: TRBJ1-1; D: TRBD1; V: TRBV11-2; size: few; DNA: TGTGCCAGCAGCTTAAGAGGATCAGGGGGAGCTTTCTTT; CDR3: CASSLRGSGGAFF